Each of the 8 T cell receptor beta chains below was sequenced from the same sample in a study of blood T cell repertoires in COVID-19 (dated by TCRdb to the early 2020s). Libraries were constructed by the immunoSEQ multiplex PCR assay. What TCRdb holds here is the immuneACCESS table cut down to in-frame rearrangements. Part of the clones is not present; checked against another copy, under half of the missing clones reflect an unresolved V gene, and the others are unexplained. For this sample there are about 280,000 clones; approximately 88% appear just once. The ten largest clones capture 6% to 6.5% of the sample. Material: PBMCs or T cells enriched from blood (not recorded which). Source of these receptors: a middle-aged woman who had recovered from COVID-19.

The V call is TRBV2, the J call TRBJ2-1; TRBD2 agrees at 15 bases. V lost 6 bases, J lost 8 bases, and 5 bases stayed unmatched. This CDR3 contains 15 residues. Germline CDR1 is SNHLY and CDR2 is FYNNEI. The DNA for the CDR3 is TGTGCCAGCAGGGCAGGGACTAGCGGGAGGTATGAGCAGTTCTTC. Translation gives CASRAGTSGRYEQFF.

The CDR3 nucleotides are TGTGCCAGCAGCTTACTAGCGGGAGGGTACATTCAGTACTTC. The encoded protein is CASSLLAGGYIQYF. The rearrangement links TRBV7-2 to TRBJ2-4; TRBD2 aligns across 12 bases. The V gene end was trimmed by 2 bases and the J gene end by 8 bases; junction bases not matched to a gene: 1. CDR3 size: 14 residues. Per the germline V gene, CDR1 is SGHTA and CDR2 is FQGNSA.

The chain uses TRBV18 and TRBJ2-5; 7 bases line up with TRBD2. Germline V gene sequence: CDR1 KGHSH, CDR2 LQKENI. The CDR3 totals 16 residues. The junction had 8 bases not matched to a gene; V was cut back by 4 bases and J by 0 bases. The CDR3 DNA sequence: TGTGCCAGCTCACACAACCATGGGACTAACCAAGAGACCCAGTACTTC. This codes for CASSHNHGTNQETQYF.

The chain recombines TRBV7-2 with TRBJ1-2; 8 bases agree with TRBD1. This CDR3 spans 13 amino acids. CDR1 is SGHTA and CDR2 is FQGNSA in the germline V gene. The V gene end was trimmed by 5 bases and the J gene end by 8 bases; junction bases not matched to a gene: 7. The CDR3 spells CASSPDREGGYTF. The CDR3 DNA reads TGTGCCAGCAGCCCGGACAGGGAGGGGGGCTACACCTTC.

A single count supports this clone. The V call is TRBV5-1, the J call TRBJ2-1, with 9 bases aligning to TRBD2. The CDR3 loop spans 15 amino acids. Per the germline V gene, CDR1 is SGHRS and CDR2 is YFSETQ. Unmatched junction bases numbered 0, after V lost 0 bases and J lost 2 bases. The CDR3 region is CASSLVAGAYNEQFF. In nucleotides, the CDR3 is TGCGCCAGCAGCTTGGTAGCGGGAGCCTACAATGAGCAGTTCTTC.

The genes are TRBV15 and TRBJ1-1; no reliable D call. CDR3 length: 12 residues. V lost 0 bases and J lost 10, with 9 bases in between. The germline CDR1 and CDR2 sequences are LNHNV and YYDKDF (reference sequence). DNA of the CDR3: TGTGCCACCAGCAGAGATGTGGGAGTAGCTTTCTTT. Translated: CATSRDVGVAFF.

The chain is built from TRBV5-4 and TRBJ2-1, with 7 bases fitting TRBD2. CDR1 and CDR2 from the germline V gene are SGHNT and YYREEE (reference sequence). This CDR3 is 17 amino acids long. Trimming removed 4 bases from V and 3 bases from J; junction bases left unmatched: 13. The CDR3 DNA reads TGTGCCAGCAGCCCCATCAAACAAGGACTAGACTACAATGAGCAGTTCTTC. This sequence encodes CASSPIKQGLDYNEQFF.

The chain carries TRBV7-2 and TRBJ2-3, with a tentative D call TRBD2 (6 bases). Germline V gene data show CDR1 as SGHTA and CDR2 as FQGNSA. The CDR3 totals 15 residues. V was shortened by 5 bases and J by 0 bases, with 12 bases between the two germline ends. The CDR3 here is CASSLLGGSTDTQYF. The DNA of the CDR3 is TGTGCCAGCAGCCTCCTCGGGGGAAGCACAGATACGCAGTATTTT.